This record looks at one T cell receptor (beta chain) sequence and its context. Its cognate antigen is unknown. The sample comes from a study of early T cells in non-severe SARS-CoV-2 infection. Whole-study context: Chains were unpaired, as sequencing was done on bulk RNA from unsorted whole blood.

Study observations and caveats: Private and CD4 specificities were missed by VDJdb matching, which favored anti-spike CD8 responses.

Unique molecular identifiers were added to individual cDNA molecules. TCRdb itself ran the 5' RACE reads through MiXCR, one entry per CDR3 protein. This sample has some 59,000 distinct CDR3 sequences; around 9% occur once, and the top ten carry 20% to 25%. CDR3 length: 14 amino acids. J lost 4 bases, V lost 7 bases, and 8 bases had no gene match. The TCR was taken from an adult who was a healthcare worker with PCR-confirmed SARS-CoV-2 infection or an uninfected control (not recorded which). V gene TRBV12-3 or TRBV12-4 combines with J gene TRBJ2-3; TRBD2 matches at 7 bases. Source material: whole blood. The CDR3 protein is CASTLTSYSDTQYF. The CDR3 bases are TGTGCCAGCACCCTGACTAGCTATTCAGATACGCAGTATTTT.